One and the same sample provided the 9 T cell receptor beta chains below, sequenced in a study of T cells in Graves' hyperthyroidism and ophthalmopathy. Regions amplified from RNA transcripts were the TCR beta CDR3 regions. When the TCR CDR3 underwent first-round RT-PCR, the HTBI primer set was used. TCRdb reanalysed the multiplex PCR reads using MiXCR and keeps one entry per CDR3 protein. The repertoire holds approximately 610,000 distinct CDR3 sequences, with approximately 15% as singletons. The sample consisted of blood. These receptors were taken from a woman aged 18-29 years with Graves' hyperthyroidism.

In its sample, this clonotype was seen many times. The chain has TRBV4-2 and TRBJ1-5, with a possible D match to TRBD1 (6 bases). Germline lookup yields CDR1 LGHNA and CDR2 YNFKEQ. V lost 4 bases and J 4 bases, leaving 14 bases between the germline ends. The CDR3 extends over 15 amino acids. This chain's CDR3 is CASSPEEGGNQPQHF. DNA for the CDR3: TGTGCCAGCAGCCCGGAGGAGGGGGGGAATCAGCCCCAGCATTTT.

The table lists this clonotype with many counts. The CDR3 DNA is TGTGCCTGGAGTACAGGGTTGGGCGAGCAGTACTTC. This codes for CAWSTGLGEQYF. This rearrangement joins TRBV30 to TRBJ2-7, with TRBD1 as a possible D gene (6 bases). Germline V CDR1 and CDR2: GTSNPN, SVGIG (reference sequence). CDR3 length: 12 amino acids. Trimming took off 2 bases at V and 6 bases at J, with 11 bases between the two ends.

This clonotype was counted many times. The chain has TRBV28 and TRBJ2-7; possible D gene TRBD2, 6 bases. Germline loops: CDR1 MDHEN, CDR2 SYDVKM. V was clipped by 1 base and J by 2 bases, with 9 bases between them. The CDR3 spans 14 residues. The CDR3 is CASSLFRGTYEQYF. The CDR3 DNA follows: TGTGCCAGCAGTTTATTTCGGGGGACCTACGAGCAGTACTTC. The whole variable domain, remainder taken from reference TRBV28 and TRBJ2-7, is DVKVTQSSRYLVKRTGEKVFLECVQDMDHENMFWYRQDPGLGLRLIYFSYDVKMKEKGDIPEGYSVSREKKERFSLILESASTNQTSMYLCASSLFRGTYEQYFGPGTRLTVT.

This clonotype came up many times. V and J are TRBV12-3 or TRBV12-4 and TRBJ2-5; D is ambiguous. The CDR3 consists of 13 residues. V was shortened by 1 base and J by 1 base, with 4 bases between the two germline ends. CDR3 in DNA: TGTGCCAGCAGTTTAGGGGCCCAAGAGACCCAGTACTTC. Translating gives CASSLGAQETQYF.

In its sample, this clonotype was seen many times. The V gene is TRBV7-2, the J gene TRBJ2-1, with D maybe TRBD2 (6 bases). Germline CDR1 reads SGHTA; CDR2 reads FQGNSA. The CDR3 contains 14 residues. V lost 4 bases and J lost 5, with 12 bases in between. CDR3 region: CASSSPGLNNEQFF. The CDR3 nucleotides read TGTGCCAGCAGCTCACCGGGACTGAACAATGAGCAGTTCTTC.

This clonotype was observed many times. J is TRBJ1-1 and V is TRBV2; a possible D gene is TRBD1 (5 bases). The germline CDR1 and CDR2 sequences are SNHLY and FYNNEI. The CDR3 is made up of 13 amino acids. V was pared by 6 bases and J by 4 bases, with 12 bases between. CDR3 DNA: TGTGCCAGCAGGGGGCCCTGGAGCACTGAAGCTTTCTTT. Residues: CASRGPWSTEAFF.

This clonotype came up many times. The rearrangement uses TRBV6-2 or TRBV6-3 and TRBJ1-1, with D unclear. Germline V gene lookup returns CDR1 MNHEY and CDR2 SVGEGT. The CDR3 loop spans 13 amino acids. Trimming took off 6 bases at V and 0 bases at J, with 8 bases between the two ends. As DNA, the CDR3 is TGTGCCAGCAGATCCCAGATGAACACTGAAGCTTTCTTT. It translates to CASRSQMNTEAFF.

For this clonotype: A much larger clonotype is one base distant, so this may be a read error. The DNA for the CDR3 is TGCAGTGCTAGGCGGACAGCCTACCCCTACGAGCAGTACTTC. This translates into CSARRTAYPYEQYF. The chain joins TRBV20-1 to TRBJ2-7; D may be TRBD1 (6 bases). The germline V and J ends were trimmed by 3 bases and 2 bases, with 14 bases remaining between them. The CDR3 sequence is 14 residues long. Germline V gene lookup returns CDR1 DFQATT and CDR2 SNEGSKA (reference sequence).

This clonotype was found a few times. This chain joins TRBV4-2 and TRBJ2-7; either TRBD1 or TRBD2 may fit D (5 bases each). This CDR3 spans 17 amino acids. Germline V gene sequence: CDR1 LGHNA, CDR2 YNFKEQ. V was shortened by 3 bases and J by 0 bases, with 18 bases between the two germline ends. CDR3: CASSQGSWGSSSYEQYF. The CDR3, as DNA: TGTGCCAGCAGCCAGGGCTCCTGGGGGAGCTCCTCCTACGAGCAGTACTTC.